This TCR beta chain appears in the sequencing data of a study of TET2 disruption in CD19-targeted CAR T cells (dated by TCRdb to 2017 to 2018). Turning to the overall study: No additional inclusion criteria were applied, and the number of samples was determined by the original clinical trial design and by sample availability. Broad study findings and their caveats: Conclusions about the CAR T cells of the patient were based on extensive analysis of a single subject.

Deep sequencing of the TCR beta chain was done using the immunoSEQ assay. For the original study's pipeline: Only productive TCR beta rearrangements went into calculating clonotype frequencies. What TCRdb holds here is the immuneACCESS table cut down to in-frame rearrangements. Part of the clones is not present; checked against another copy, under half of the missing clones reflect an unresolved V gene, and the others are unexplained. From that table come the V and J calls and clone size; the DNA was used to work out D and trimming. The data table for this sample lists 25,000 to 30,000 clones. 1.5% to 2% of the sample is held by the ten biggest clonotypes. With respect to this clone: What antigen it recognizes has not been identified. The read halts 3 residues ahead of the CDR3 end, with the missing end drawn from the germline J gene.

The sample's treatment or condition label is to be understood as: autologous CTL019 cells: CD19 CAR with 4-1BB and CD3 zeta domains. TCR zeta and 4-1BB costimulatory signaling domains were built into the CD19 CAR. Leukapheresis was used to collect T cells from peripheral blood for manufacturing CTL019. The DNeasy Blood and Tissue Kit was used to extract genomic DNA from pre-infusion T cells, peripheral blood, or sorted post-infusion T cells. Counted from cysteine to phenylalanine, this CDR3 has 13 amino acids. Part of the CDR3 DNA is given, 30 bases translated from base 1. The germline V gene encodes CDR1 SGHTA and CDR2 FQGNSA. Unmatched junction bases come to 5, with V trimmed by 5 bases and J by 9 bases.

The chain employs TRBV7-2 and TRBJ2-1; 9 junctional bases match TRBD2. Sequencing was performed on CD8- CAR+ T cells sorted from cultured blood T cells, taken for CD19 CAR T cell therapy. The intended sense of this specimen's cell subset or site label: CD8-negative CAR-positive T cells from the infusion product. This clonotype was sampled from a man aged 70 or older with chronic lymphocytic leukemia. The CDR3 corresponds to CASSAGGPGEQFF. The sequenced part of the CDR3 DNA is TGTGCCAGCAGCGCGGGGGGGCCGGGTGAG.